What follows is one T cell receptor (beta chain) and its context. Its target is unknown. The data were obtained in a study of blood T cells in healthy people across ages. Germline values: CDR1 MNHNY, CDR2 SVGAGI (reference sequence). This CDR3 has 13 residues. The V end was cut by 4 bases, the J end by 6 bases, with 10 bases between. Ranging in age from about 6 to 95, the donors were healthy Caucasian individuals from Russia. Primers used in a second PCR of roughly 7 to 11 cycles were a sample-barcoded 5' primer and a J-beta primer mix. TCRdb itself ran the 5' RACE reads through MiXCR, one entry per CDR3 protein. The table shows around 1.7 million distinct CDR3 sequences, with about 30% occurring only once. Overall study findings and caveats: Long-lived and aged donors differed, with more naive CD4+ cells and higher diversity in the long-lived.

The receptor comes from a woman aged 30 to 39 in good health. V is TRBV6-6 and J is TRBJ1-5, with a possible D match to TRBD1 (5 bases). Sample: blood. The CDR3 here is CASSSLGGQPQHF. The CDR3 bases are TGTGCCAGCAGTTCCCTGGGGGGTCAGCCCCAGCATTTT.